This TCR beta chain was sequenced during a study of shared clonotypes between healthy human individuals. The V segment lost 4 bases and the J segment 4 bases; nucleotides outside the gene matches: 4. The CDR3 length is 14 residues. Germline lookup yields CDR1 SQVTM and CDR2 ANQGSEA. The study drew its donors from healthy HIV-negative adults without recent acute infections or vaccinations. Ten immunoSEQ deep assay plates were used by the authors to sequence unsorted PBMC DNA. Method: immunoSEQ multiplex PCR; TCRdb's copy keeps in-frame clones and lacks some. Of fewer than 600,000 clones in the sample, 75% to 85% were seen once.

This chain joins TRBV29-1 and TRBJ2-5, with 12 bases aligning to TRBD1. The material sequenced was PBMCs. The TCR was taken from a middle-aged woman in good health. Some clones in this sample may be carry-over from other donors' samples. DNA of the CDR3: TGCAGCGTTGGGGGACAGGGGGCGCGAGAGACCCAGTACTTC. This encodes CSVGGQGARETQYF.